One sample yielded the 17 T cell receptor beta chains listed below, sequenced in a study of OX40 agonist ivuxolimab in advanced cancers. Sequenced by immunoSEQ multiplex PCR; TCRdb stores in-frame clones only, minus some. The table records 90,000 to 100,000 clones, about 85% of them present only once. The source was CD4+ or CD8+ T cells sorted from blood, collected in a trial of the OX40 agonist ivuxolimab. These receptors came from an adult with an advanced solid tumor such as melanoma, head and neck, liver or kidney cancer.

V is TRBV9 and J is TRBJ1-1, with D unresolved. The germline CDR1 and CDR2 sequences are SGDLS and YYNGEE. The CDR3 runs 14 residues. V lost 4 bases, J lost 4 bases, and 14 bases lay in between. The CDR3 DNA reads TGTGCCAGCAGCCTCCGAGGGCAGAGCACTGAAGCTTTCTTT. It specifies CASSLRGQSTEAFF.

J is TRBJ1-5 and V is TRBV18, with D unclear. CDR3 size: 13 residues. V lost 1 base, J lost 7 bases, and 8 bases lay in between. Germline V gene lookup returns CDR1 KGHSH and CDR2 LQKENI. This CDR3 reads CASSPRQDQPQHF. In DNA form, the CDR3 reads TGTGCCAGCTCACCACGGCAAGACCAGCCCCAGCATTTT.

V usage is TRBV29-1 and J usage is TRBJ2-2; D is unresolved. CDR1 and CDR2 from the germline V gene are SQVTM and ANQGSEA. The CDR3 is made up of 13 amino acids. V was clipped by 3 bases and J by 1 base, with 6 bases between them. The CDR3 protein is CSVDGQNTGELFF. DNA of the CDR3: TGCAGCGTTGACGGCCAGAACACCGGGGAGCTGTTTTTT.

The chain joins TRBV6-5 to TRBJ2-7, with 7 bases lining up with TRBD2. CDR3 length: 15 residues. Germline CDR1 and CDR2: MNHEY and SVGAGI. V gave up 2 bases and J gave up 0 bases; unmatched junction bases: 4. CDR3 protein: CASSYGGTTSYEQYF. The CDR3 DNA is TGTGCCAGCAGTTACGGCGGGACTACCTCCTACGAGCAGTACTTC.

The V call is TRBV5-1, the J call TRBJ2-1; D ambiguous. CDR1 and CDR2 (germline): SGHRS, YFSETQ. The CDR3 loop spans 14 amino acids. The V and J ends lost 4 bases and 8 bases respectively, with 16 bases between them. The CDR3 nucleotides read TGCGCCAGCAGCCCCTCCCTCCGACTCGATGAGCAGTTCTTC. Protein sequence: CASSPSLRLDEQFF.

The chain links TRBV18 to TRBJ2-1; 11 bases align to TRBD2. The V gene end was trimmed by 8 bases and the J gene end by 6 bases; junction bases not matched to a gene: 6. Germline V lookup: CDR1 KGHSH, CDR2 LQKENI. This CDR3 comprises 14 residues. The CDR3 DNA sequence: TGTGCCAGCCGTCTCGGGACTAGCGGCAATGAGCAGTTCTTC. It is translated as CASRLGTSGNEQFF.

This rearrangement joins TRBV21-1 to TRBJ2-3; TRBD1, the table's D call, was not compared with the DNA. TRBV21-1 is shown as a pseudogene. The CDR3 totals 17 residues. This chain's CDR3 is CASRFRMGQGSTDTQYF. CDR3 coding DNA: TGTGCCAGCCGATTCCGAATGGGACAGGGAAGCACAGATACGCAGTATTTT.

The chain employs TRBV6-6 and TRBJ1-2; the D gene is possibly TRBD1 (5 bases). Per the germline V gene, CDR1 is MNHNY and CDR2 is SVGAGI (reference sequence). The CDR3 extends over 14 amino acids. The ends were cut back, 7 bases at V and 7 bases at J, with 19 bases in the middle. For the CDR3, the DNA is TGTGCCAGCAAGCCAGGGCAGGATTTGGGTGGCTACACCTTC. Translated, it gives CASKPGQDLGGYTF.

This CDR3 is CASSLVGGQETQYF. As DNA, the CDR3 is TGCGCCAGCAGCTTGGTCGGGGGTCAAGAGACCCAGTACTTC. This chain joins TRBV5-1 and TRBJ2-5; D is possibly TRBD2 (6 bases). CDR3 size: 14 residues. V was pared by 0 bases and J by 2 bases, with 8 bases between. CDR1 SGHRS and CDR2 YFSETQ come from the germline V gene.

The V call is TRBV6-6, the J call TRBJ2-7; D ambiguous. CDR3 length: 12 amino acids. Germline V gives CDR1 MNHNY, CDR2 SVGAGI (reference sequence). V was pared by 7 bases and J by 5 bases, with 12 bases between. The CDR3 DNA is TGTGCCAGCACTAACTTGGGGAACGAGCAGTACTTC. Translation gives CASTNLGNEQYF.

This clone was seen a few times. This sequence joins TRBV5-4 and TRBJ2-3, with 8 bases identical to TRBD2. There are 15 residues in the CDR3. J lost 2 bases, V lost 9 bases, and 11 bases had no gene match. The germline V gene has CDR1 SGHNT and CDR2 YYREEE (reference sequence). The CDR3 loop is CAIKREPLPTDTQYF. DNA of the CDR3: TGTGCCATTAAGCGGGAGCCCCTTCCCACAGATACGCAGTATTTT.

This clone occurred once. The chain employs TRBV30 and TRBJ2-3; no reliable D call. CDR1 and CDR2 (germline): GTSNPN, SVGIG (reference sequence). The CDR3 totals 11 residues. Between the trimmed V and J ends, which lost 0 bases and 7 bases, there was a span of 5 bases. CDR3 sequence reads: CAWSVVNTQYF. The DNA for the CDR3 is TGTGCCTGGAGTGTTGTCAATACGCAGTATTTT.

The V and J genes are TRBV7-8 and TRBJ2-5; D ambiguous. The CDR3 has 13 residues. V was clipped by 1 base and J by 1 base, with 4 bases between them. CDR1 and CDR2 (germline): SGHVS, FQNEAQ. CDR3 region: CASSLGPQETQYF. Written as DNA, the CDR3 is TGTGCCAGCAGCTTAGGGCCCCAAGAGACCCAGTACTTC.

The chain recombines TRBV29-1 with TRBJ2-1, with 8 positions matching TRBD2. Germline-derived CDR1 and CDR2 are SQVTM and ANQGSEA. The CDR3 runs to 12 residues. V lost 8 bases to trimming and J lost 8 bases; unmatched junction nucleotides: 8. The CDR3 reads CSWGLVEYEQFF. The CDR3 region has the DNA TGCAGCTGGGGACTAGTGGAATATGAGCAGTTCTTC.

This chain connects TRBV28 to TRBJ2-3, with D tentatively TRBD1 (6 bases). Germline V gives CDR1 MDHEN, CDR2 SYDVKM. Trimming left V 5 bases short and J 7 bases short, with 13 bases between. This CDR3 spans 13 amino acids. The chain's CDR3 is CASSPQGPNTQYF. CDR3 nucleotide sequence: TGTGCCAGCAGTCCACAGGGACCGAATACGCAGTATTTT.

The rearrangement joins TRBV9 to TRBJ2-1, with D unresolved. Trimming took off 3 bases at V and 3 bases at J, with 13 bases between the two ends. Germline CDR1 SGDLS, CDR2 YYNGEE. The CDR3 runs 15 residues. This CDR3 is CASSGGNSLYNEQFF. CDR3 DNA sequence: TGTGCCAGCAGCGGAGGTAACTCCCTCTACAATGAGCAGTTCTTC.

The rearrangement uses TRBV20-1 and TRBJ1-1; D is unresolved. Germline V gene sequence: CDR1 DFQATT, CDR2 SNEGSKA (reference sequence). Trimming shortened V by 1 base and J by 8 bases, and 8 bases separated the two germline ends. This CDR3 has 11 amino acids. In DNA form, the CDR3 reads TGCAGTGCTAGAGTGCGGGGAGAAGCTTTCTTT. The encoded protein is CSARVRGEAFF.